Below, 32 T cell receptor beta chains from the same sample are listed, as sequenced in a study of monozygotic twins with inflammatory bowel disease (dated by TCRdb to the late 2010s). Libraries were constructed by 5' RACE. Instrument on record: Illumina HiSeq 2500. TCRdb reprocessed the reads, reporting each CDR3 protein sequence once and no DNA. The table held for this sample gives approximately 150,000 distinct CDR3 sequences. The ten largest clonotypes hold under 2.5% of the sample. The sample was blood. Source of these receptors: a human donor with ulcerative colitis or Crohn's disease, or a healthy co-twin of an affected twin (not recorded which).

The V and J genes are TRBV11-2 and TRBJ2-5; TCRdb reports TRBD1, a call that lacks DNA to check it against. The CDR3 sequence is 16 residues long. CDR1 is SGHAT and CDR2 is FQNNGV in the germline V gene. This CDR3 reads CASSLRQGALFETQYF.

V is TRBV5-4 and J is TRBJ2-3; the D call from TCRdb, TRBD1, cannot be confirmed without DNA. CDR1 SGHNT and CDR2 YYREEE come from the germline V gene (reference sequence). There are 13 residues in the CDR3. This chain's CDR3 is CASRGPDTDTQYF.

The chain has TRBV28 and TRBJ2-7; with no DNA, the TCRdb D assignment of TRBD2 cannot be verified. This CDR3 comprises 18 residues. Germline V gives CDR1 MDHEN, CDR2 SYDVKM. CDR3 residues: CASSSPIGTSGGSYEQYF.

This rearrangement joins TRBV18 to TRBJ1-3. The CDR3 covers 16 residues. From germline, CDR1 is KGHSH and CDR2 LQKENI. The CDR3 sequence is CASSPTGIDSGNTIYF.

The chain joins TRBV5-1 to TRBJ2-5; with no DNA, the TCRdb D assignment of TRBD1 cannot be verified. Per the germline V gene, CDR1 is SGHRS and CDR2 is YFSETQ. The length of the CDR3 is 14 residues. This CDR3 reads CASSGGTGLETQYF.

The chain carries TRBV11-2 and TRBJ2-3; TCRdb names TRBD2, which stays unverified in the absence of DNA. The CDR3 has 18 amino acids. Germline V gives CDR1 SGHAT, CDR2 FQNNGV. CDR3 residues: CASSLIVGLAGDTDTQYF.

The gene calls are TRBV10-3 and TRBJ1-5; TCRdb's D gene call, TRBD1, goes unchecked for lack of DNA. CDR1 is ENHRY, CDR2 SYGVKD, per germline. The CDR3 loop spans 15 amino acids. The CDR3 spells CAISQPGQINQPQHF.

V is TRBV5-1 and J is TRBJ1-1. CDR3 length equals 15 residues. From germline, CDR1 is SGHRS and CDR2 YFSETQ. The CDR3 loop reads CASSAGGGSNTEAFF.

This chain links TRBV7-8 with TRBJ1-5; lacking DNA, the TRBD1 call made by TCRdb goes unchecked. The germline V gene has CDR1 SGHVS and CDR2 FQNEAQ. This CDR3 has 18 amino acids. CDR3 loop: CASSRTGQFEASNQPQHF.

The CDR3 sequence is CASTSTLRDYEQYF. The chain recombines TRBV7-9 with TRBJ2-7; TCRdb outputs TRBD1, but without DNA this stays unchecked. The CDR3 runs 14 residues. The germline gives CDR1 SEHNR, CDR2 FQNEAQ (reference sequence).

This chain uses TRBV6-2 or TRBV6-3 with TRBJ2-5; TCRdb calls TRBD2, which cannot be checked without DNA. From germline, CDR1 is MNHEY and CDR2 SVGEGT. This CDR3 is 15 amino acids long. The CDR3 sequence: CASSYSGGSRETQYF.

The CDR3 loop reads CASSKGETGEGYEQYF. The rearrangement links TRBV21-1 to TRBJ2-7; TCRdb proposes TRBD1, but this gene call is untestable without DNA. TRBV21-1 is deemed a pseudogene. This CDR3 comprises 16 residues.

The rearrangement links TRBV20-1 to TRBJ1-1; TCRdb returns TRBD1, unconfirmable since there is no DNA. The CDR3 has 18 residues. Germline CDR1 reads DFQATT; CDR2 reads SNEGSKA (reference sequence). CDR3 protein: CSARRIFTGDGANTEAFF.

The CDR3 protein is CASSVQGSLYNEQFF. The V gene is TRBV5-1, the J gene TRBJ2-1; TCRdb calls TRBD1, which cannot be checked without DNA. The V gene's germline CDR1 is SGHRS and CDR2 YFSETQ. The CDR3 has 15 residues.

CDR3 in amino acids: CASSPNDRGNTEAFF. The V and J genes are TRBV18 and TRBJ1-1; TCRdb's assignment of TRBD1 cannot be checked, as there is no DNA. CDR3 size: 15 residues. Germline loops: CDR1 KGHSH, CDR2 LQKENI.

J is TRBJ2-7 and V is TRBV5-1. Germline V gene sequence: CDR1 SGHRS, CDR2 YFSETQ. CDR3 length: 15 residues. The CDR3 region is CASSSGTGTTYEQYF.

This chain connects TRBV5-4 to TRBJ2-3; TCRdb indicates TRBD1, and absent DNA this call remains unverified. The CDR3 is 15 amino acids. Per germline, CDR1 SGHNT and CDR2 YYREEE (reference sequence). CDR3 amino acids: CASSRKQGATDTQYF.

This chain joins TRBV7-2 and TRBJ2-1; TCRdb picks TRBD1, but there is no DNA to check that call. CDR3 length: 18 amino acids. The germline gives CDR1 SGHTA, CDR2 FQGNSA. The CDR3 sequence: CASSLARFQGHTWDEQFF.

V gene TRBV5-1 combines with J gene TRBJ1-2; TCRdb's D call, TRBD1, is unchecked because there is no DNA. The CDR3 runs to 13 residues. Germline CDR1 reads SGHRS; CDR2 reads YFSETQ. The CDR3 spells CASSSGQGNGYTF. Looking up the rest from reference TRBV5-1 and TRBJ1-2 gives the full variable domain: KAGVTQTPRYLIKTRGQQVTLSCSPISGHRSVSWYQQTPGQGLQFLFEYFSETQRNKGNFPGRFSGRQFSNSRSEMNVSTLELGDSALYLCASSSGQGNGYTFGSGTRLTVV.

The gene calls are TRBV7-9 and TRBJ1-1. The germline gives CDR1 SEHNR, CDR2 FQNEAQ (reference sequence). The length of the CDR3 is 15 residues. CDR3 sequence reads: CASSLGPGGDTEAFF.

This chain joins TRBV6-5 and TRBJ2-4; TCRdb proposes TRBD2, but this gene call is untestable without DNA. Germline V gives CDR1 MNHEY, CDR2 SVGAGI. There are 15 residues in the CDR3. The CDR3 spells CASSYSGRAWNIQYF.

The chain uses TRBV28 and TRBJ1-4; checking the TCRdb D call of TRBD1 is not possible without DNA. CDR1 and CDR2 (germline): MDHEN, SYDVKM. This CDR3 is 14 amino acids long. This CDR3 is CASSPDRDEEKLFF.

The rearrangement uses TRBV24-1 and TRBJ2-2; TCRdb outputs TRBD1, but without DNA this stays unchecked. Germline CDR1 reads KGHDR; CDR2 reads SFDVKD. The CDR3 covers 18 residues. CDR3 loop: CATSGQGLEIKNTGELFF.

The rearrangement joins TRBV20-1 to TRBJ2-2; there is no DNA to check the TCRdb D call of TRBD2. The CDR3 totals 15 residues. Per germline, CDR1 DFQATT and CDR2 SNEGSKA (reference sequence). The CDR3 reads CSAFWAPRNTGELFF.

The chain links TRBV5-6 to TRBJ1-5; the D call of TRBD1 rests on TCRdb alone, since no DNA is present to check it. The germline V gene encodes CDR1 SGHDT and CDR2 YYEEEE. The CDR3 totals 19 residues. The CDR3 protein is CASSFPVGGLLNGGQPQHF.

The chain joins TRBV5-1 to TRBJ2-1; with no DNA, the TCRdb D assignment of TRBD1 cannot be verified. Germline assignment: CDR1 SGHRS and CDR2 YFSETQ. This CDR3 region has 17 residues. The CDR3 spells CASTKGGGTPIYNEQFF. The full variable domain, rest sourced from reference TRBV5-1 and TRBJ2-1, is KAGVTQTPRYLIKTRGQQVTLSCSPISGHRSVSWYQQTPGQGLQFLFEYFSETQRNKGNFPGRFSGRQFSNSRSEMNVSTLELGDSALYLCASTKGGGTPIYNEQFFGPGTRLTVL.

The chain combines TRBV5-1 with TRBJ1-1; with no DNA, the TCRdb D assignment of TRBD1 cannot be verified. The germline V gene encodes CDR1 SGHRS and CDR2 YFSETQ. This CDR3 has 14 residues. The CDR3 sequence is CASSLRTPNTEAFF.

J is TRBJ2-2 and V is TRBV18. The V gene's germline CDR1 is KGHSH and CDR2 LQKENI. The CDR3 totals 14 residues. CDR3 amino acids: CASSPPARAGELFF.

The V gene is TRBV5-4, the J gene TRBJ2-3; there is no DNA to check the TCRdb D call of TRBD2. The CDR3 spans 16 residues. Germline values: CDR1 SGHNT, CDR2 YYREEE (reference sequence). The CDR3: CASERRTSGRQDTQYF.

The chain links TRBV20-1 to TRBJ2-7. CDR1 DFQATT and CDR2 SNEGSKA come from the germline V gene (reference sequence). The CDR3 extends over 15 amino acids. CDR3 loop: CSARDRLSKTYEQYF.

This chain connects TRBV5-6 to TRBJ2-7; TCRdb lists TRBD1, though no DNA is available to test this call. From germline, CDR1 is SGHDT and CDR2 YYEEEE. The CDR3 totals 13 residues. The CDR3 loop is CASTQDPVYEQYF.

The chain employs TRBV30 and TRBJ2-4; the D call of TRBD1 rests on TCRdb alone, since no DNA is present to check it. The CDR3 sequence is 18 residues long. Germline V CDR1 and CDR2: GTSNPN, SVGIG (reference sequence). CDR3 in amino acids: CAWSASRAGLSGKNIQYF.